This T cell receptor beta chain was profiled in a study of regulatory T cells in long-lasting Graves disease. Arm-PCR of CDR3 regions with iRepertoire HTBI primers generated TCR beta libraries. Per the original methods: Samples jointly harbored roughly 62 TRBV and about 15 TRBJ segments. TCRdb analysed the multiplex PCR reads with MiXCR anew, one entry per CDR3 protein. In this record, the V and J calls reflect TCRdb's handling and not the investigators' own analysis. The sample lists approximately 350,000 distinct CDR3 sequences; approximately 12% were seen once. This clonotype was observed a few times. Trimming shortened V by 8 bases and J by 3 bases, and 20 bases separated the two germline ends. Germline V gene lookup returns CDR1 ENHRY and CDR2 SYGVKD. This CDR3 comprises 15 residues. Noted time point: newly diagnosed GD, antithyroid drugs for less than 3 months. PBMC-extracted RNA yielded the TCR library. All patients originated from an endocrinology department located in Xi'an, China.

The sample was also linked to a second study, of T cells in Graves' hyperthyroidism and ophthalmopathy.

The origin of this receptor is a woman aged 18-29 years with Graves disease. The input for sequencing was peripheral blood mononuclear cells (PBMCs), taken at new diagnosis, from a patient treated with antithyroid drugs. The chain is built from TRBV10-3 and TRBJ2-7; tentative D call: TRBD2 (6 bases). The CDR3 loop reads CAISEGAVSHYEQYV. The CDR3 nucleotides are TGTGCCATCTCGGAGGGCGCCGTCTCACACTACGAGCAGTACGTC.